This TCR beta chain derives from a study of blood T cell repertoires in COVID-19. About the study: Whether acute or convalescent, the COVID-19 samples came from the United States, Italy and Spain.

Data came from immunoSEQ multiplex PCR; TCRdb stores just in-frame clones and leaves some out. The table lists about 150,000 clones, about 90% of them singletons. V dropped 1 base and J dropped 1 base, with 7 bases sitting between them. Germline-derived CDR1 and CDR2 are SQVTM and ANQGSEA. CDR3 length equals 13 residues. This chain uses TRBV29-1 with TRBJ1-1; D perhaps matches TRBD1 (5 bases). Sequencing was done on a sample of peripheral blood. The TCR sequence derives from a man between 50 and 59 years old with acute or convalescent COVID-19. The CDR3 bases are TGCAGCGTTGAAGCGACAGCGAACACTGAAGCTTTCTTT. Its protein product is CSVEATANTEAFF.